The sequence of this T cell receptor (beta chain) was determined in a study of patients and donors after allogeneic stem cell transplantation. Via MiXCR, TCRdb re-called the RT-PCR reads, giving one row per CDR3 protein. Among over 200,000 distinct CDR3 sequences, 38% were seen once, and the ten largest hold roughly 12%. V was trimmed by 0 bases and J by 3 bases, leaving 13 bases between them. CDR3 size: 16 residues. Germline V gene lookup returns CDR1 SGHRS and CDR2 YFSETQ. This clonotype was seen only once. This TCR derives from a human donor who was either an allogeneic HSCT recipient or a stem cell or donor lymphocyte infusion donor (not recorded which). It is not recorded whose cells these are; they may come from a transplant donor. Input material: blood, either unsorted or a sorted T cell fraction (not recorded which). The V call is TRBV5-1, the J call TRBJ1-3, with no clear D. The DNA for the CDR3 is TGCGCCAGCAGCTTGGCCTCCGGGCATATTGGAAACACCATATATTTT. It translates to CASSLASGHIGNTIYF.